These 18 T cell receptor beta chains were sequenced from one sample in a study of chemoradiotherapy in HPV16-positive cancers. Clones were sequenced by immunoSEQ multiplex PCR, and TCRdb holds only the in-frame ones, with some missing. This table holds about 15,000 clones, under 95% found once. The sequencing used blood, collected from a patient who underwent chemoradiotherapy. The receptors originated from a human donor with HPV-associated anogenital cancer.

The chain uses TRBV2 and TRBJ1-3; D uncertain. CDR1 and CDR2 (germline): SNHLY, FYNNEI. V shed 6 bases and J shed 0 bases, with 12 bases lying between them. CDR3 length: 15 amino acids. CDR3 sequence: CASSVDQTSGNTIYF. The CDR3 DNA follows: TGTGCCAGCAGCGTGGACCAAACCTCTGGAAACACCATATATTTT.

CDR3 DNA: TGTGCTAGTGGTTTGGGAGGACAGGGGGCTGAAGCTTTCTTT. The encoded protein is CASGLGGQGAEAFF. The chain employs TRBV12-5 and TRBJ1-1, with 10 nucleotides matching TRBD1. The trim removed 1 base at V and 6 bases at J, leaving 2 bases unmatched. The CDR3 loop spans 14 amino acids. Germline V gives CDR1 LGHNT, CDR2 FRNRAP.

The CDR3 protein is CASSVVDNSTDTQYF. In DNA form, the CDR3 reads TGTGCCAGCAGCGTAGTTGACAATAGCACAGATACGCAGTATTTT. The chain links TRBV9 to TRBJ2-3; D is ambiguous. Germline CDR1 SGDLS, CDR2 YYNGEE. The CDR3 runs 15 residues. Trimming took off 0 bases at V and 0 bases at J, with 8 bases between the two ends. Based on the CDR3 plus reference TRBV9 and TRBJ2-3, the full variable domain is DSGVTQTPKHLITATGQRVTLRCSPRSGDLSVYWYQQSLDQGLQFLIQYYNGEERAKGNILERFSAQQFPDLHSELNLSSLELGDSALYFCASSVVDNSTDTQYFGPGTRLTVL.

The rearrangement joins TRBV19 to TRBJ1-5; the match to TRBD1 covers 7 bases. Germline loops: CDR1 LNHDA, CDR2 SQIVND (reference sequence). CDR3 length: 15 amino acids. J was trimmed by 1 base and V by 5 bases; bases with no gene match: 5. The CDR3 loop reads CASSPGTVSNQPQHF. The CDR3 DNA sequence: TGTGCCAGTAGTCCGGGGACAGTGAGCAATCAGCCCCAGCATTTT.

The V call is TRBV27, the J call TRBJ2-3, with 11 positions matching TRBD2. The CDR3 length is 14 residues. V gave up 5 bases and J gave up 6 bases; unmatched junction bases: 4. Germline CDR1 reads MNHEY; CDR2 reads SMNVEV (reference sequence). CDR3 in DNA: TGTGCCAGCAGTGCCCGACTAGCGGGGGATACGCAGTATTTT. Its translation: CASSARLAGDTQYF.

V is TRBV6-1 and J is TRBJ2-1, with TRBD1 identical over 9 bases. The CDR3 sequence is 16 residues long. Per germline, CDR1 MNHNS and CDR2 SASEGT. Trimming cost V 4 bases and J 7 bases; bases outside gene matches: 11. The CDR3 coding sequence is TGTGCCAGCAGTGTAAACAGGGGGCTTAATTTGAATGAGCAGTTCTTC. It specifies CASSVNRGLNLNEQFF.

The gene calls are TRBV5-1 and TRBJ1-6; the D is unclear. Germline CDR1 is SGHRS and CDR2 is YFSETQ. V shed 4 bases and J shed 3 bases, with 11 bases lying between them. The CDR3 is 15 residues long. The CDR3 DNA is TGCGCCAGCAGCCAAGAACACCTCTATAATTCACCCCTCCACTTT. Encoded protein: CASSQEHLYNSPLHF.

The chain carries TRBV7-2 and TRBJ2-2; a possible D gene is TRBD1 (5 bases). The CDR3 has 15 residues. Trimming stripped 1 base from V and 5 bases from J, with 11 bases between. Germline loops: CDR1 SGHTA, CDR2 FQGNSA. The DNA of the CDR3 is TGTGCCAGCAGCTTAGGTGGGGCCGGTACCGGGGAGCTGTTTTTT. It encodes CASSLGGAGTGELFF.

This clone was seen only once. This chain joins TRBV11-3 and TRBJ2-1; a weak D match, TRBD2 (5 bases). The germline gives CDR1 SGHNT, CDR2 YENEEA. The CDR3 has 14 amino acids. The ends were cut back, 6 bases at V and 11 bases at J, with 20 bases in the middle. The CDR3 DNA reads TGTGCCAGCAGTCCCCCGGAGGCCCCTTCTAAGCAGTTCTTC. Its translation: CASSPPEAPSKQFF. Together with reference TRBV11-3 and TRBJ2-1, the CDR3 gives the full variable domain: EAGVVQSPRYKIIEKKQPVAFWCNPISGHNTLYWYLQNLGQGPELLIRYENEEAVDDSQLPKDRFSAERLKGVDSTLKIQPAELGDSAVYLCASSPPEAPSKQFFGPGTRLTVL.

The V gene is TRBV7-2, the J gene TRBJ2-3; D uncertain. The germline V gene encodes CDR1 SGHTA and CDR2 FQGNSA. The CDR3 totals 14 residues. V lost 5 bases and J lost 2, with 11 bases in between. For the CDR3, the DNA is TGTGCCAGCAGCCCGGACCGATTCACAGATACGCAGTATTTT. This translates into CASSPDRFTDTQYF.

The chain has TRBV5-1 and TRBJ1-2, with 9 positions matching TRBD1. The junction had 12 bases not matched to a gene; V was cut back by 4 bases and J by 2 bases. There are 17 residues in the CDR3. Germline loops: CDR1 SGHRS, CDR2 YFSETQ. The chain's CDR3 is CASSPSGDRVANYGYTF. CDR3 nucleotides: TGCGCCAGCAGCCCCTCGGGGGACAGGGTGGCAAACTATGGCTACACCTTC.

The rearrangement links TRBV9 to TRBJ1-1, with unresolved D. V gave up 4 bases and J gave up 7 bases, with 17 bases separating them. From germline, CDR1 is SGDLS and CDR2 YYNGEE. The CDR3 has 14 amino acids. The CDR3 DNA sequence: TGTGCCAGCAGCAAGAACCCCGGGAGCCTTGAAGCTTTCTTT. Its translation is CASSKNPGSLEAFF.

V and J are TRBV15 and TRBJ1-2; no clear D. CDR3 size: 14 residues. CDR1 is LNHNV and CDR2 is YYDKDF in the germline V gene (reference sequence). Deletions cut 0 bases from V and 3 bases from J, with 8 bases between. The CDR3 region is CATSRDRAHYGYTF. The DNA of the CDR3 is TGTGCCACCAGCAGAGATAGAGCGCACTATGGCTACACCTTC. The full variable domain, completed using reference TRBV15 and TRBJ1-2, is DAMVIQNPRYQVTQFGKPVTLSCSQTLNHNVMYWYQQKSSQAPKLLFHYYDKDFNNEADTPDNFQSRRPNTSFCFLDIRSPGLGDTAMYLCATSRDRAHYGYTFGSGTRLTVV.

There are a few counts of this clone. This chain joins TRBV6-6 and TRBJ2-7; tentative D call: TRBD2 (5 bases). Germline values: CDR1 MNHNY, CDR2 SVGAGI (reference sequence). The CDR3 loop spans 12 amino acids. The V end lost 6 bases, the J end lost 5 bases, and 11 bases lay between the germline ends. CDR3 amino acids: CASSPGLDEQYF. CDR3 coding DNA: TGTGCCAGCAGCCCAGGACTTGACGAGCAGTACTTC.

The genes are TRBV6-1 and TRBJ2-5; D ambiguous. Trimming stripped 7 bases from V and 4 bases from J, with 13 bases between. From germline, CDR1 is MNHNS and CDR2 SASEGT. The CDR3 is 13 residues long. The CDR3 reads CASTLGGVETQYF. For the CDR3, the DNA is TGTGCCAGCACCCTGGGTGGGGTAGAGACCCAGTACTTC.

V gene TRBV5-1 combines with J gene TRBJ1-6, with 7 nucleotides matching TRBD1. V gave up 8 bases and J gave up 5 bases; unmatched junction bases: 7. There are 14 residues in the CDR3. Germline V gene sequence: CDR1 SGHRS, CDR2 YFSETQ. The CDR3 bases are TGCGCCAGTAACCGGGACAGCCATAATTCACCCCTCCACTTT. Its protein is CASNRDSHNSPLHF.

The chain links TRBV13 to TRBJ2-5, with D unresolved. Germline assignment: CDR1 PRHDT and CDR2 FYEKMQ (reference sequence). Trimming shortened V by 0 bases and J by 3 bases, and 11 bases separated the two germline ends. The CDR3 extends over 15 amino acids. This CDR3 reads CASSLGLNAEETQYF. Here the CDR3 DNA reads TGTGCCAGCAGCTTAGGCCTAAATGCAGAAGAGACCCAGTACTTC.

The chain is built from TRBV6-5 and TRBJ1-1, with no clear D. The CDR3 totals 14 residues. Germline-derived CDR1 and CDR2 are MNHEY and SVGAGI. The germline V and J ends were trimmed by 0 bases and 4 bases, with 9 bases remaining between them. CDR3 sequence: CASSYSPLSTEAFF. The CDR3 bases are TGTGCCAGCAGTTACTCTCCTCTGAGCACTGAAGCTTTCTTT.